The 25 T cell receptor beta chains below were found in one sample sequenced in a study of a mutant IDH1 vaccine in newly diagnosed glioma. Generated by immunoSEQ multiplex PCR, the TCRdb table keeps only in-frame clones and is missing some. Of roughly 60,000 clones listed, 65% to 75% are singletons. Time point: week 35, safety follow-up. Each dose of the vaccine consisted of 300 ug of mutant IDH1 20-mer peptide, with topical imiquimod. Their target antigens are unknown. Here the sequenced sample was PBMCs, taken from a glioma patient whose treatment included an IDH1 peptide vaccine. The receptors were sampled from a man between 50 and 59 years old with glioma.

In DNA form, the CDR3 reads TGCGCCAGCAGCGACGAAGGGACGGGTCAGCCCCAGCATTTT. This codes for CASSDEGTGQPQHF. The rearrangement links TRBV10-2 to TRBJ1-5; the D gene is possibly TRBD1 (5 bases). The CDR3 runs to 14 residues. Per the germline V gene, CDR1 is WSHSY and CDR2 is SAAADI. With 6 bases removed from V and 6 bases from J, the gap between germline ends came to 15 bases.

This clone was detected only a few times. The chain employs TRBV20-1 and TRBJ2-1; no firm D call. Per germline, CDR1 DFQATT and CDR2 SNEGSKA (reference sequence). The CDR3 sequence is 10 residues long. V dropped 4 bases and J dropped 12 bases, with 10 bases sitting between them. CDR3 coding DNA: TGCAGTGCTAACACGCGTCTGCAGTTCTTC. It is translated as CSANTRLQFF.

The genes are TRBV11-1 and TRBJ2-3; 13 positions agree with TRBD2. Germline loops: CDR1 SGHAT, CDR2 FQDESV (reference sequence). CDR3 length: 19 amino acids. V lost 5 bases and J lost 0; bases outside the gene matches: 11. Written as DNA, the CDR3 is TGTGCCAGCAGCCGACTAGCGGGGGGCCGGATGTATAGCACAGATACGCAGTATTTT. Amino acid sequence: CASSRLAGGRMYSTDTQYF.

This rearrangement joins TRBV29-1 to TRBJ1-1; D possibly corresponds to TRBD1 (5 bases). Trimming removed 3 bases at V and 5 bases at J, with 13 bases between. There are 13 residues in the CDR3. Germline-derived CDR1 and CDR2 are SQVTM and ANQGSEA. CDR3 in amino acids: CSVESREDTEAFF. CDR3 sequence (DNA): TGCAGCGTTGAGAGCAGGGAGGATACTGAAGCTTTCTTT. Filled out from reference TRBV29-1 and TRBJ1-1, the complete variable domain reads SAVISQKPSRDICQRGTSLTIQCQVDSQVTMMFWYRQQPGQSLTLIATANQGSEATYESGFVIDKFPISRPNLTFSTLTVSNMSPEDSSIYLCSVESREDTEAFFGQGTRLTVV.

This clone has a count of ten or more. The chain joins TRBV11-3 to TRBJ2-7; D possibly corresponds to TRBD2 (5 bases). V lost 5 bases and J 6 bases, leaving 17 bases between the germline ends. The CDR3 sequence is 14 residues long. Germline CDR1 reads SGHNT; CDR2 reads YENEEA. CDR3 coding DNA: TGTGCCAGCAGCCTCCGGGGTAATCGGGGCGAGCAGTACTTC. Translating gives CASSLRGNRGEQYF.

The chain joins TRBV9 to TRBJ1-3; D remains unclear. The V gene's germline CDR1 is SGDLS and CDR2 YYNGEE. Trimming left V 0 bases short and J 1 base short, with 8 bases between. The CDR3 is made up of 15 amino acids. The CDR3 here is CASSVGPGSGNTIYF. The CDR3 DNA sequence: TGTGCCAGCAGCGTAGGCCCCGGGTCTGGAAACACCATATATTTT. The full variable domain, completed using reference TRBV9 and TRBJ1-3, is DSGVTQTPKHLITATGQRVTLRCSPRSGDLSVYWYQQSLDQGLQFLIQYYNGEERAKGNILERFSAQQFPDLHSELNLSSLELGDSALYFCASSVGPGSGNTIYFGEGSWLTVV.

This CDR3 is CSVARGQGYTF. The CDR3 nucleotides read TGCAGTGTTGCCAGAGGGCAAGGCTACACCTTC. The rearrangement links TRBV20-1 to TRBJ1-2; D not certain. There are 11 residues in the CDR3. V lost 7 bases and J lost 8, with 14 bases in between. The germline V gene has CDR1 DFQATT and CDR2 SNEGSKA (reference sequence).

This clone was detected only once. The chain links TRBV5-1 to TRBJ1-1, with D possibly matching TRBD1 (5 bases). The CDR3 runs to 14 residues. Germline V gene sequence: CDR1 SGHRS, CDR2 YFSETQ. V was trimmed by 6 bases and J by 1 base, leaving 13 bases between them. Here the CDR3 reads CASTLAGRNTEAFF. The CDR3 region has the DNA TGCGCCAGCACTCTCGCAGGGAGGAACACTGAAGCTTTCTTT.

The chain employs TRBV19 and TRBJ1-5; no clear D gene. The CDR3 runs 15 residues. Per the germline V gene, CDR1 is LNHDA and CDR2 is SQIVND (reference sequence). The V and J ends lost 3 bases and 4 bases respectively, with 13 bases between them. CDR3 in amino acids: CASSIIRTVNQPQHF. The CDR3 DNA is TGTGCCAGTAGTATCATCCGGACGGTGAATCAGCCCCAGCATTTT.

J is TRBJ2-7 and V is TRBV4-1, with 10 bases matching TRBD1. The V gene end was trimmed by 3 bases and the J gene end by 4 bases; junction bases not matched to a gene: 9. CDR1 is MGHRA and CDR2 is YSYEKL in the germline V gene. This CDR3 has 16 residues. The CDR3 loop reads CASSQASGTGEYEQYF. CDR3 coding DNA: TGCGCCAGCAGCCAGGCTTCCGGGACAGGGGAGTACGAGCAGTACTTC.

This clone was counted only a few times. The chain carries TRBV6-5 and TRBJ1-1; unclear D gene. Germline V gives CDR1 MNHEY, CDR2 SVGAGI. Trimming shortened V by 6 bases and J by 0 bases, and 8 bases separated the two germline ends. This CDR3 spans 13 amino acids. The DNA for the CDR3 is TGTGCCAGCAGACCCCTTTTGAACACTGAAGCTTTCTTT. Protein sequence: CASRPLLNTEAFF.

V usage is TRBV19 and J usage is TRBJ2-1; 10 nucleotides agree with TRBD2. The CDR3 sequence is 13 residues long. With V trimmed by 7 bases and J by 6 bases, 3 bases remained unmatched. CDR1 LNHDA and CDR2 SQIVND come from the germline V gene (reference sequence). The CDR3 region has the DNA TGTGCCAGTAATAGCGGGGGGCCCAATGAGCAGTTCTTC. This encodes CASNSGGPNEQFF.

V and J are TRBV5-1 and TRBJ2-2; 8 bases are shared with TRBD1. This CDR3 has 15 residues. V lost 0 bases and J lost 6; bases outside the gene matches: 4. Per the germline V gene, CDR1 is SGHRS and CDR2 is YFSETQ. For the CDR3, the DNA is TGCGCCAGCAGCTTGGACAGGGGGGCGGCCGGGGAGCTGTTTTTT. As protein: CASSLDRGAAGELFF.

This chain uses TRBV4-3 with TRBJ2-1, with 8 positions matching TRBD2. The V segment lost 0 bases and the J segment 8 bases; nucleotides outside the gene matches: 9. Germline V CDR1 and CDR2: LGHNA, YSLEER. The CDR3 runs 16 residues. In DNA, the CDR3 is TGCGCCAGCAGCCAAGAGCTGGGACTAGGCGGGGATGAGCAGTTCTTC. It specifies CASSQELGLGGDEQFF.

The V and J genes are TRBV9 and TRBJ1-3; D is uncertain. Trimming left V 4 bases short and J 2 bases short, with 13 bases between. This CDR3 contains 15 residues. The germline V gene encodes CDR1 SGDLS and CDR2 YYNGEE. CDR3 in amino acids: CASSLEGRAGNTIYF. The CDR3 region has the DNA TGTGCCAGCAGCTTAGAAGGCCGGGCTGGAAACACCATATATTTT.

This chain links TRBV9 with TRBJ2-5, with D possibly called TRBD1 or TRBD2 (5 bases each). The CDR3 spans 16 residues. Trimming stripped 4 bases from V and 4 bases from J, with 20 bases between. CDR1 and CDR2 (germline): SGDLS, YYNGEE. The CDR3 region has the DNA TGTGCCAGCAGCCTTGGGGCAGGAAGGGACGGAGAGACCCAGTACTTC. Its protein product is CASSLGAGRDGETQYF. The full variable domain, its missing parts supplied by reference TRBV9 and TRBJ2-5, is DSGVTQTPKHLITATGQRVTLRCSPRSGDLSVYWYQQSLDQGLQFLIQYYNGEERAKGNILERFSAQQFPDLHSELNLSSLELGDSALYFCASSLGAGRDGETQYFGPGTRLLVL.

CDR3 bases: TGCGCCAGCAGTGAAGGATTGACTAGCGGTCAAGAGACCCAGTACTTC. Its translation is CASSEGLTSGQETQYF. J is TRBJ2-5 and V is TRBV10-1, with 9 bases lining up with TRBD2. This CDR3 is 16 amino acids long. With V trimmed by 3 bases and J by 2 bases, 7 bases remained unmatched. Germline-derived CDR1 and CDR2 are WNHNN and SYGVQD (reference sequence).

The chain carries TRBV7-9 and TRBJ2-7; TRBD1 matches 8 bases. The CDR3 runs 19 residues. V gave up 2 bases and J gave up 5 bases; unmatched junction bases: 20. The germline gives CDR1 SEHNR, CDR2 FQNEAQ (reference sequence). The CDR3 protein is CASSLSRTGKGGMAHEQYF. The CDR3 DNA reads TGTGCCAGCAGCTTATCCCGGACAGGGAAAGGCGGTATGGCCCACGAGCAGTACTTC.

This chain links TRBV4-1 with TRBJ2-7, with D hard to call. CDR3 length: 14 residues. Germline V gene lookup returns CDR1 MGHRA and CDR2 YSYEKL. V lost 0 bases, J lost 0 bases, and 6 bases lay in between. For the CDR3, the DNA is TGCGCCAGCAGCCAAGATAGTCCCTCCTACGAGCAGTACTTC. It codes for CASSQDSPSYEQYF.

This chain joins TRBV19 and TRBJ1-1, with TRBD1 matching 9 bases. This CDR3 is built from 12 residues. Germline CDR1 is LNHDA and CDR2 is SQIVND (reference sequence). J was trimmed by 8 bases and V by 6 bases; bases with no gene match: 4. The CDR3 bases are TGTGCCAGTAGGAGACAGGGGGTGGAAGCTTTCTTT. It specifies CASRRQGVEAFF. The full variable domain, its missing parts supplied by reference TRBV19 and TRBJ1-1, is DGGITQSPKYLFRKEGQNVTLSCEQNLNHDAMYWYRQDPGQGLRLIYYSQIVNDFQKGDIAEGYSVSREKKESFPLTVTSAQKNPTAFYLCASRRQGVEAFFGQGTRLTVV.

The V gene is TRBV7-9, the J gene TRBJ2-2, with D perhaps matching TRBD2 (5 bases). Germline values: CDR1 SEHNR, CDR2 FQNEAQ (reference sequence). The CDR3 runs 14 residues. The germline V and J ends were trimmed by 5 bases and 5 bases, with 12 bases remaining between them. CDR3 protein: CASSPAGGTGELFF. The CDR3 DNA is TGTGCCAGCAGCCCCGCGGGCGGAACCGGGGAGCTGTTTTTT.

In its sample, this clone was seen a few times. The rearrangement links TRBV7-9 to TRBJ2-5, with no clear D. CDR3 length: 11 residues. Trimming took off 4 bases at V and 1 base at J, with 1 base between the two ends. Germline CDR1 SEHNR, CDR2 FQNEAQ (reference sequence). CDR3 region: CASSSQETQYF. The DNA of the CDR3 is TGTGCCAGCAGCTCCCAAGAGACCCAGTACTTC.

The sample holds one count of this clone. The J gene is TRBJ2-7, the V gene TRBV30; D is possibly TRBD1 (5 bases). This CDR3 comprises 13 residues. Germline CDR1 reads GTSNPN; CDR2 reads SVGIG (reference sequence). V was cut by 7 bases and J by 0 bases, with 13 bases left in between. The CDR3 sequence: CAFREASSYEQYF. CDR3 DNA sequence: TGTGCCTTCAGGGAAGCTAGCTCCTACGAGCAGTACTTC.

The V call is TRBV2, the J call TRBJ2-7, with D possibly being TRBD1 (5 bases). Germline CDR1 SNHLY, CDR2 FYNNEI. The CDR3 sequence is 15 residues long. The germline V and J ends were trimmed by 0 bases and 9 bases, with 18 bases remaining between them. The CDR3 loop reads CASSEARSGKVLQYF. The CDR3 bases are TGTGCCAGCAGTGAAGCGAGGTCAGGGAAGGTGTTGCAGTACTTC.

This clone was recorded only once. CDR3 sequence reads: CAWSVMGAAGTDTQYF. In DNA form, the CDR3 reads TGTGCCTGGAGTGTAATGGGGGCGGCGGGTACAGATACGCAGTATTTT. The genes are TRBV30 and TRBJ2-3; a weak D match, TRBD1 (6 bases). From germline, CDR1 is GTSNPN and CDR2 SVGIG (reference sequence). This CDR3 region has 16 residues. Trimming stripped 0 bases from V and 3 bases from J, with 16 bases between. Full variable domain (rest looked up from reference TRBV30 and TRBJ2-3): SQTIHQWPATLVQPVGSPLSLECTVEGTSNPNLYWYRQAAGRGLQLLFYSVGIGQISSEVPQNLSASRPQDRQFILSSKKLLLSDSGFYLCAWSVMGAAGTDTQYFGPGTRLTVL.